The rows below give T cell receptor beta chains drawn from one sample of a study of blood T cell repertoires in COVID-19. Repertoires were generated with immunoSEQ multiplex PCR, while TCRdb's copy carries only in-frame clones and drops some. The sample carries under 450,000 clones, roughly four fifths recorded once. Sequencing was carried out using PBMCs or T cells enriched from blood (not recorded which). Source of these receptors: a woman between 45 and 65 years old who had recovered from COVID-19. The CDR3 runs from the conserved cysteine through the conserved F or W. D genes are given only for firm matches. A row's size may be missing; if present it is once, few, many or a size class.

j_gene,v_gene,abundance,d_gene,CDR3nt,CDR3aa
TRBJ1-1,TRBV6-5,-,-,TGTGCCAGCAATTCCGGGGGCACTGAAGCTTTCTTT,CASNSGGTEAFF
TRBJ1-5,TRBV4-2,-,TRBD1,TGTGCCAGCAGCTCCCAAATACAGGGGAGCAATCAGCCCCAGCATTTT,CASSSQIQGSNQPQHF
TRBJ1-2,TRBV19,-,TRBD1,TGTGCCAGTAGTACAGCCGGGACAGGGATCAATGGCTACACCTTC,CASSTAGTGINGYTF
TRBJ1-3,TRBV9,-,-,TGTGCCAGCAGCGGACAGGCGACCACGTCGGGAAACACCATATATTTT,CASSGQATTSGNTIYF
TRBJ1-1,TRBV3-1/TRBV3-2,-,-,TGTGCCAGCAGCCAAGATTGGCCAGGGGCTGAAGCTTTCTTT,CASSQDWPGAEAFF
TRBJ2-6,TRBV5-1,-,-,TGCGCCAGCAGCTTCGGGGTCCCTGGGGCCAACGTCCTGACTTTC,CASSFGVPGANVLTF
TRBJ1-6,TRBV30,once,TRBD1,TGTGCCTGGAGCGTCGGAGGGACAGTAGATTCACCCCTCCACTTT,CAWSVGGTVDSPLHF
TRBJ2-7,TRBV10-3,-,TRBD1,TGTGCCACCGCTGCCGGGACAGAGCTCTACGAGCAGTACTTC,CATAAGTELYEQYF
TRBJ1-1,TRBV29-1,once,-,TGCAGCGTTGAAGAAAGTGAGGGCACTGAAGCTTTCTTT,CSVEESEGTEAFF
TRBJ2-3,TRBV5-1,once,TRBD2,TGCGCCAGCACCTTAGCGGGAGGACCAGCAGATACGCAGTATTTT,CASTLAGGPADTQYF
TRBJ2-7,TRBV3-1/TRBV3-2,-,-,TGTGCCAGCAGCCAATGGAGAGGCTACGAGCAGTACTTC,CASSQWRGYEQYF
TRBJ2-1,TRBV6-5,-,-,TGTGCCAGCAGTTACTCACAGTACAATGAGCAGTTCTTC,CASSYSQYNEQFF
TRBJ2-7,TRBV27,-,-,TGTGCCAGCAGTCCACGGGAGACTCCCCCCTACGAGCAGTACTTC,CASSPRETPPYEQYF
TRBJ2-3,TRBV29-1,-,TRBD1,TGCAGCGTTGACCCCACCGGGACAGGGGGGGCGCAGTATTTT,CSVDPTGTGGAQYF
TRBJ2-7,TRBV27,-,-,TGTGCCAGCAGTTTGGGGACAAGCTCCTACGAGCAGTACTTC,CASSLGTSSYEQYF
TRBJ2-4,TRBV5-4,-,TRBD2,TGTGCCAGCAGCTTGGGAGATGTGGTCGGGACTAGCGGACAGTACTTC,CASSLGDVVGTSGQYF
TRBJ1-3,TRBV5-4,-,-,TGTGCCAGCAGCCGAACAGGGAACTCTGGAAACACCATATATTTT,CASSRTGNSGNTIYF
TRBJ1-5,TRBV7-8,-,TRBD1,TGTGCCAGCAGCGCAAGGACAGGGTCGGGTCAGCCCCAGCATTTT,CASSARTGSGQPQHF
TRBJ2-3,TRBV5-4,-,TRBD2,TGTGCCAGCAGCTTGGTTGCAGCGGGGATCACAGATACGCAGTATTTT,CASSLVAAGITDTQYF
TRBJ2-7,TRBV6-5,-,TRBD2,TGTGCCAGCAGTTACCCCGGACTAGCGGGAAACTACGAGCAGTACTTC,CASSYPGLAGNYEQYF
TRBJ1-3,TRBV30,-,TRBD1,TGTGCCTGGAGCAGAGGACAGGGTGGTTCTGGAAACACCATATATTTT,CAWSRGQGGSGNTIYF
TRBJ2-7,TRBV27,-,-,TGTGCCAGCAGTTCGGCCAGCCGGAGCGTCTACGAGCAGTACTTC,CASSSASRSVYEQYF
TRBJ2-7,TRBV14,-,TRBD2,TGTGCCAGCAGCGCCCAGCTGGGAGGGCAGCAGTACTTC,CASSAQLGGQQYF
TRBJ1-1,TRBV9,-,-,TGTGCCAGCAGCGTAGCGGGGGGCTCTATCACTGAAGCTTTCTTT,CASSVAGGSITEAFF
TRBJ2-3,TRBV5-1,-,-,TGCGCCAGCAGCTTGGAACAGGGAGGGTCAGATACGCAGTATTTT,CASSLEQGGSDTQYF
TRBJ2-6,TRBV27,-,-,TGTGCCAGCAGTTTATCCGGTGGGGCCAACGTCCTGACTTTC,CASSLSGGANVLTF
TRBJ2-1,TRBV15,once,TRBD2,TGTGCCACCAGCAGGCCTCGAACTAGCGAGTCCTACAATGAGCAGTTCTTC,CATSRPRTSESYNEQFF
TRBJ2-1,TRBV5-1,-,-,TGCGCCAGCAGCTTTACAACAGGGTGGAATGAGCAGTTCTTC,CASSFTTGWNEQFF
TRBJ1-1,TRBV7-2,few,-,TGTGCCAGCAGCCCCCAAGGGCAGGGTTGGTCTGAAGCTTTCTTT,CASSPQGQGWSEAFF
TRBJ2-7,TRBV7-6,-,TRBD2,TGTGCCAGCAGCTTAGTGACCTTGGGGGACTACCTTTTAGAGCAGTACTTC,CASSLVTLGDYLLEQYF
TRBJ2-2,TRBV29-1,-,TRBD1,TGCAGCGTTGAAGACAGGGGGACCGGGGAGCTGTTTTTT,CSVEDRGTGELFF
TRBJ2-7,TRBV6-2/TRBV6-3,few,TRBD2,TGTGCCAGCAGTACCCGGGGGGTGCACCATAAGCGTTACGAGCAGTACTTC,CASSTRGVHHKRYEQYF
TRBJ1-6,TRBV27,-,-,TGTGCCAGCAGTGCCCGAGGACAGCTCGTAAGGGGTTCACCCCTCCACTTT,CASSARGQLVRGSPLHF
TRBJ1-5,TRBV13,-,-,TGTGCCAGCAGCTTGACAGTCAATCAGCCCCAGCATTTT,CASSLTVNQPQHF
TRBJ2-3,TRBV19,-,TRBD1,TGTGCCAGCTACGCCCCCGGGACAGGATCAGATACGCAGTATTTT,CASYAPGTGSDTQYF
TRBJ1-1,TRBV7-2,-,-,TGTGCCAGCACCCCCCCCGGGAACACTGAAGCTTTCTTT,CASTPPGNTEAFF
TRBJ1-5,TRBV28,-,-,TGTGCCAGCAGTAGTCGAGGCGGTGGTGTACAGCCCCAGCATTTT,CASSSRGGGVQPQHF
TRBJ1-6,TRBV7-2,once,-,TGTGCCAGCAGCTTATATTTTCAGGGGCAGGGTTCACCCCTCCACTTT,CASSLYFQGQGSPLHF
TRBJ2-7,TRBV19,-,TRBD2,TGTGCCAGTAGTTTCGGGAGGACTTTCAGCGAGCAGTACTTC,CASSFGRTFSEQYF
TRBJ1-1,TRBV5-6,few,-,TGTGCCAGCAGCTTGACGAACAGGGAAGCTTTCTTT,CASSLTNREAFF
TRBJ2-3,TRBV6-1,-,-,TGTGCCAGCAGTGAACGGACCAGGGGTGATACGCAGTATTTT,CASSERTRGDTQYF
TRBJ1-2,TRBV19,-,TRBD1,TGTGCCAGTAGCCCGGGACAGGGCAACTATGGCTACACCTTC,CASSPGQGNYGYTF
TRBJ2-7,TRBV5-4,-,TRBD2,TGTGCCAGCAGCTTGGGTGGGTTGGCGGGAGGGCCTAGGGAGCAGTACTTC,CASSLGGLAGGPREQYF
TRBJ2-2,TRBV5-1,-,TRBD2,TGCGCCAGCAGCTCCTCTAGCGGGAGGAATACCGGGGAGCTGTTTTTT,CASSSSSGRNTGELFF
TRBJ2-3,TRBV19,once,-,TGTGCCAGTAGTTCTAAGGGGGACACAGATACGCAGTATTTT,CASSSKGDTDTQYF
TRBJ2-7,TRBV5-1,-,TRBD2,TGCGCCAGCAGCTTGGGAGCGGGGGCAACCTACGAGCAGTACTTC,CASSLGAGATYEQYF